Shown below are 16 T cell receptor beta chains from a single sample sequenced in a study of blood T cell repertoires in COVID-19. Sequencing was performed with immunoSEQ multiplex PCR; in TCRdb, only in-frame clones are kept and a portion is missing. The sample carries some 180,000 clones, roughly 81% recorded once. The sequenced sample consisted of peripheral blood. The receptors were sampled from an elderly woman with COVID-19, enrolled during active disease.

This clone has only a few counts. V is TRBV18 and J is TRBJ1-2, with TRBD1 as a possible D gene (6 bases). V was pared by 6 bases and J by 8 bases, with 19 bases between. There are 14 residues in the CDR3. The germline CDR1 and CDR2 sequences are KGHSH and LQKENI. This CDR3 is CASSSTRQDGGYTF. CDR3 DNA sequence: TGTGCCAGCTCCTCGACACGACAGGATGGAGGCTACACCTTC.

V and J are TRBV3-1 (or the pseudogene TRBV3-2) and TRBJ2-7; D may be TRBD1 (5 bases). The CDR3 loop spans 13 amino acids. From germline, CDR1 is LGHDT and CDR2 YNNKEL (reference sequence). V lost 4 bases to trimming and J lost 4 bases, with 11 bases between them. The CDR3 DNA sequence: TGTGCCAGCAGCCGGACATACTTTTACGAGCAGTACTTC. Protein sequence: CASSRTYFYEQYF.

The chain uses TRBV6-6 and TRBJ1-2, with D uncertain. V dropped 5 bases and J dropped 0 bases, with 19 bases sitting between them. In germline, CDR1 is MNHNY, CDR2 SVGAGI (reference sequence). This CDR3 has 17 residues. The CDR3 nucleotides read TGTGCCAGCAGTCCTGACCAGCGGGTCGCGGCTAACTATGGCTACACCTTC. Protein sequence: CASSPDQRVAANYGYTF.

The V and J genes are TRBV28 and TRBJ2-7; 10 bases agree with TRBD1. In germline, CDR1 is MDHEN, CDR2 SYDVKM. The CDR3 consists of 16 residues. J lost 0 bases, V lost 5 bases, and 7 bases had no gene match. The DNA for the CDR3 is TGTGCCAGCAGTCTGCCGGGACAGGGGATCTCCTACGAGCAGTACTTC. It encodes CASSLPGQGISYEQYF.

V is TRBV15 and J is TRBJ2-1, with D possibly TRBD2 on 5 matching bases. The germline V gene encodes CDR1 LNHNV and CDR2 YYDKDF (reference sequence). The CDR3 extends over 14 amino acids. The V and J ends lost 2 bases and 10 bases respectively, with 15 bases between them. Here the CDR3 reads CATSRRTDSGEQFF. In DNA, the CDR3 is TGTGCCACCAGCAGACGGACTGACTCGGGAGAGCAGTTCTTC.

The chain combines TRBV20-1 with TRBJ2-5, with 7 positions matching TRBD1. This CDR3 is 11 amino acids long. Trimming took 7 bases from V and 5 from J; bases not matched to a gene: 4. Germline V gene lookup returns CDR1 DFQATT and CDR2 SNEGSKA (reference sequence). CDR3 region: CSVKQGETQYF. The CDR3 DNA follows: TGCAGTGTTAAACAGGGGGAGACCCAGTACTTC.

The chain uses TRBV28 and TRBJ1-4; D possibly corresponds to TRBD1 (5 bases). The germline V and J ends were trimmed by 5 bases and 6 bases, with 16 bases remaining between them. This CDR3 is built from 15 residues. From germline, CDR1 is MDHEN and CDR2 SYDVKM. CDR3 sequence: CASSTPPGTDEKLFF. In nucleotides, the CDR3 is TGTGCCAGCAGTACCCCCCCGGGGACTGATGAAAAACTGTTTTTT.

This clone was found once. This chain joins TRBV6-2 or TRBV6-3 and TRBJ2-7; TRBD2 agrees at 12 bases. The germline gives CDR1 MNHEY, CDR2 SVGEGT. Unmatched junction bases numbered 2, after V lost 2 bases and J lost 0 bases. This CDR3 has 16 residues. CDR3 region: CASSYGLAGHSYEQYF. The DNA of the CDR3 is TGTGCCAGCAGTTACGGACTAGCGGGGCACTCCTACGAGCAGTACTTC.

CDR3 in DNA: TGTGCCAGTAGTATATTGGCGGGGTTGCGTCGAGGCTACACCTTC. This sequence encodes CASSILAGLRRGYTF. This chain uses TRBV19 with TRBJ1-2; the D is unclear. The length of the CDR3 is 15 residues. Germline CDR1 reads LNHDA; CDR2 reads SQIVND (reference sequence). V gave up 2 bases and J gave up 8 bases, with 18 bases separating them.

The genes are TRBV4-1 and TRBJ2-5, with 10 bases that match TRBD2. The CDR3 spans 18 residues. CDR1 and CDR2 (germline): MGHRA, YSYEKL. V lost 0 bases to trimming and J lost 4 bases; unmatched junction nucleotides: 11. The CDR3 DNA follows: TGCGCCAGCAGCCAAGATCTCCCCCCTAGCGGGAGCGGAGAGACCCAGTACTTC. This translates into CASSQDLPPSGSGETQYF.

This chain links TRBV5-1 with TRBJ2-1; 12 nucleotides agree with TRBD2. CDR1 and CDR2 (germline): SGHRS, YFSETQ. V was pared by 0 bases and J by 8 bases, with 3 bases of the junction left unmatched. The CDR3 is made up of 15 amino acids. The CDR3 here is CASSLGLAGVDEQFF. CDR3 nucleotide sequence: TGCGCCAGCAGCTTGGGACTAGCGGGAGTCGATGAGCAGTTCTTC.

The chain couples TRBV6-2 or TRBV6-3 to TRBJ1-2; a weak D match, TRBD1 (5 bases). V was trimmed by 3 bases and J by 3 bases, leaving 14 bases between them. The CDR3 has 15 amino acids. CDR1 and CDR2 (germline): MNHEY, SVGEGT. CDR3 in amino acids: CASSYRGREDYGYTF. The CDR3, as DNA: TGTGCCAGCAGTTATCGGGGCAGGGAGGACTATGGCTACACCTTC.

The chain has TRBV18 and TRBJ2-3, with 12 bases aligning to TRBD2. The CDR3 has 14 residues. CDR1 KGHSH and CDR2 LQKENI come from the germline V gene. Trimming took 3 bases from V and 5 from J; bases not matched to a gene: 0. DNA of the CDR3: TGTGCCAGCTCACCGACTAGCGGGGGAGATACGCAGTATTTT. It is translated as CASSPTSGGDTQYF.

In DNA form, the CDR3 reads TGTGCCAGCTCACCGGACAGGGGGACAGATACGCAGTATTTT. The encoded protein is CASSPDRGTDTQYF. The V gene is TRBV18, the J gene TRBJ2-3, with 10 bases fitting TRBD1. The CDR3 totals 14 residues. CDR1 and CDR2 (germline): KGHSH, LQKENI. Trimming removed 3 bases from V and 3 bases from J; junction bases left unmatched: 0.

V usage is TRBV4-2 and J usage is TRBJ2-1; 11 bases are a match to TRBD2. This CDR3 has 18 amino acids. Germline V gene data show CDR1 as LGHNA and CDR2 as YNFKEQ. Trimming removed 0 bases from V and 5 bases from J; junction bases left unmatched: 9. CDR3 DNA: TGTGCCAGCAGCCAAGATTTAACTAGCGGGAGTAAACACAATGAGCAGTTCTTC. The encoded protein is CASSQDLTSGSKHNEQFF.

This chain joins TRBV19 and TRBJ2-6; TRBD1 matches at 7 bases. The CDR3 loop spans 16 amino acids. Germline V lookup: CDR1 LNHDA, CDR2 SQIVND (reference sequence). V dropped 3 bases and J dropped 0; count of bases not matched to a gene: 2. This chain's CDR3 is CASSMGDSSGANVLTF. The CDR3 nucleotides are TGTGCCAGTAGTATGGGGGACAGCTCTGGGGCCAACGTCCTGACTTTC.